These 24 T cell receptor beta chains came from one sample sequenced in a study of cytotoxic CD8 clonotypes in ibrutinib-treated CLL. Libraries were prepared by immunoSEQ multiplex PCR; TCRdb keeps only in-frame clonotypes and omits some of them. This table holds 95,000 to 100,000 clones, almost 80% found once. Material: PBMCs, obtained after 12 months of ibrutinib treatment. These receptors were taken from a human donor with chronic lymphocytic leukemia.

The chain carries TRBV5-4 and TRBJ1-2; 7 bases map to TRBD1. This CDR3 contains 17 residues. Germline assignment: CDR1 SGHNT and CDR2 YYREEE (reference sequence). V dropped 5 bases and J dropped 1; count of bases not matched to a gene: 14. CDR3 DNA: TGTGCCAGCAGTCCCACGAACAGGGGAACTGGTAACTATGGCTACACCTTC. This sequence encodes CASSPTNRGTGNYGYTF. Looking up the rest from reference TRBV5-4 and TRBJ1-2 gives the full variable domain: ETGVTQSPTHLIKTRGQQVTLRCSSQSGHNTVSWYQQALGQGPQFIFQYYREEENGRGNFPPRFSGLQFPNYSSELNVNALELDDSALYLCASSPTNRGTGNYGYTFGSGTRLTVV.

The chain joins TRBV11-3 to TRBJ2-7; D gene ambiguous. The CDR3 runs to 12 residues. CDR1 and CDR2 (germline): SGHNT, YENEEA. Trimming stripped 5 bases from V and 0 bases from J, with 5 bases between. CDR3 DNA: TGTGCCAGCAGCGTATACTCCTACGAGCAGTACTTC. This translates into CASSVYSYEQYF.

This clone was seen once. J is TRBJ1-6 and V is TRBV6-5; D uncertain. The CDR3 is 13 residues long. Trimming removed 6 bases from V and 7 bases from J, with 10 bases in between. Germline V gene lookup returns CDR1 MNHEY and CDR2 SVGAGI. CDR3 bases: TGTGCCAGCAGGGATTCCGTCAATTCACCCCTCCACTTT. The encoded protein is CASRDSVNSPLHF.

This chain joins TRBV5-6 and TRBJ1-3, with D uncertain. The CDR3 totals 15 residues. V was cut by 3 bases and J by 0 bases, with 10 bases left in between. Per germline, CDR1 SGHDT and CDR2 YYEEEE. This CDR3 reads CASSSQLPSGNTIYF. In nucleotides, the CDR3 is TGTGCCAGCAGCTCACAGCTCCCCTCTGGAAACACCATATATTTT.

This clone was detected only a few times. V and J are TRBV4-1 and TRBJ1-1; no clear D gene. The V end was cut by 0 bases, the J end by 7 bases, with 9 bases between. The CDR3 loop spans 13 amino acids. The germline V gene encodes CDR1 MGHRA and CDR2 YSYEKL. CDR3 coding DNA: TGCGCCAGCAGCCAAGATTATCAGAATGAAGCTTTCTTT. It yields the protein CASSQDYQNEAFF.

The chain recombines TRBV6-1 with TRBJ2-7; tentative D call: TRBD1 (6 bases). The CDR3 covers 15 residues. Between the trimmed V and J ends, which lost 6 bases and 0 bases, there was a span of 15 bases. The germline gives CDR1 MNHNS, CDR2 SASEGT. CDR3 sequence reads: CASSENREDSYEQYF. The CDR3 DNA sequence: TGTGCCAGCAGCGAGAACAGGGAAGACTCCTACGAGCAGTACTTC.

Here the CDR3 reads CASREQKNYGYTF. CDR3 DNA: TGTGCCAGCAGAGAGCAGAAGAACTATGGCTACACCTTC. The gene calls are TRBV6-5 and TRBJ1-2; D is undetermined. Germline CDR1 reads MNHEY; CDR2 reads SVGAGI. This CDR3 is 13 amino acids long. The germline V and J ends were trimmed by 6 bases and 2 bases, with 10 bases remaining between them.

The genes are TRBV5-6 and TRBJ2-2; 7 bases fit TRBD2. From germline, CDR1 is SGHDT and CDR2 YYEEEE. The CDR3 consists of 15 residues. V gave up 4 bases and J gave up 4 bases; unmatched junction bases: 7. The CDR3 DNA is TGTGCCAGCAGCGGGGAGGGGTCGGGCACCGGGGAGCTGTTTTTT. Residues: CASSGEGSGTGELFF.

The genes are TRBV30 and TRBJ1-3; no clear D. The length of the CDR3 is 12 residues. Germline V gene data show CDR1 as GTSNPN and CDR2 as SVGIG (reference sequence). Trimming took off 1 base at V and 10 bases at J, with 11 bases between the two ends. This CDR3 reads CAWSGTVGTIYF. In DNA form, the CDR3 reads TGTGCCTGGAGTGGGACGGTTGGTACCATATATTTT.

This chain links TRBV7-9 with TRBJ2-1; 14 bases align to TRBD2. Germline V gene data show CDR1 as SEHNR and CDR2 as FQNEAQ (reference sequence). This CDR3 contains 16 residues. V was pared by 5 bases and J by 12 bases, with 12 bases of the junction left unmatched. CDR3 DNA sequence: TGTGCCAGCAGCCCGCTCGGAGGGGGACTAGCGGGGGCGCAGTTCTTC. Its translation: CASSPLGGGLAGAQFF.

J is TRBJ1-1 and V is TRBV7-9; 9 nucleotides align to TRBD1. The CDR3 extends over 15 amino acids. Germline assignment: CDR1 SEHNR and CDR2 FQNEAQ (reference sequence). Trimming at V came to 5 bases and at J to 2 bases, leaving 6 bases not matched to a gene. The CDR3 nucleotides read TGTGCCAGCAGCCTAAGAACAGGGGGCAACACTGAAGCTTTCTTT. Translation: CASSLRTGGNTEAFF.

This chain joins TRBV6-5 and TRBJ2-2; no reliable D call. Germline values: CDR1 MNHEY, CDR2 SVGAGI. The CDR3 sequence is 12 residues long. Trimming shortened V by 2 bases and J by 6 bases, and 4 bases separated the two germline ends. This chain's CDR3 is CASSYLSGELFF. The DNA for the CDR3 is TGTGCCAGCAGTTACCTATCCGGGGAGCTGTTTTTT.

This chain joins TRBV11-3 and TRBJ2-5; TRBD2 might be the D (6 bases). From germline, CDR1 is SGHNT and CDR2 YENEEA. V lost 5 bases, J lost 4 bases, and 14 bases lay in between. The CDR3 contains 14 residues. This chain's CDR3 is CASSSGHPSETQYF. CDR3 sequence (DNA): TGTGCCAGCAGCAGCGGGCACCCCTCAGAGACCCAGTACTTC.

This clone came up a few times. This chain joins TRBV4-2 and TRBJ2-7, with D possibly being TRBD2 (6 bases). The germline gives CDR1 LGHNA, CDR2 YNFKEQ. The CDR3 is made up of 12 amino acids. V shed 5 bases and J shed 5 bases, with 10 bases lying between them. DNA of the CDR3: TGTGCCAGCAGCTCCCCGGGGGACGAGCAGTACTTC. It encodes CASSSPGDEQYF.

This chain joins TRBV5-1 and TRBJ2-3, with 7 bases lining up with TRBD1. The CDR3 runs 18 residues. The J segment lost 0 bases and the V segment lost 7 bases, leaving 17 bases of the junction unmatched. Germline V gene data show CDR1 as SGHRS and CDR2 as YFSETQ. The DNA of the CDR3 is TGCGCCAGCTCCGTGCGTACAGGGGTTGGAAGGAGCACAGATACGCAGTATTTT. This encodes CASSVRTGVGRSTDTQYF.

The gene calls are TRBV5-1 and TRBJ2-1, with TRBD1 matching 9 bases. This CDR3 comprises 14 residues. The germline V gene has CDR1 SGHRS and CDR2 YFSETQ. V shed 4 bases, J shed 5 bases, and the junction held 4 bases outside the gene matches. CDR3 in amino acids: CASSPGTGNNEQFF. The CDR3 DNA reads as TGCGCCAGCAGCCCCGGGACAGGGAACAATGAGCAGTTCTTC.

For the CDR3, the DNA is TGTGCCAGCAGCTTGGAGTGGGGGCCTAGGGAGCAGTACTTC. Its protein is CASSLEWGPREQYF. The chain is built from TRBV5-5 and TRBJ2-7; weak D call: TRBD1 (6 bases). The V and J ends lost 0 bases and 7 bases respectively, with 14 bases between them. The CDR3 is made up of 14 amino acids. Germline CDR1 and CDR2: SGHKS and YYEKEE (reference sequence). Filled out from reference TRBV5-5 and TRBJ2-7, the complete variable domain reads DAGVTQSPTHLIKTRGQQVTLRCSPISGHKSVSWYQQVLGQGPQFIFQYYEKEERGRGNFPDRFSARQFPNYSSELNVNALLLGDSALYLCASSLEWGPREQYFGPGTRLTVT.

This clone was observed once. This sequence joins TRBV5-5 and TRBJ2-7; D tentatively reads TRBD1 or TRBD2 (5 bases each). The CDR3 runs to 19 residues. Trimming shortened V by 1 base and J by 4 bases, and 27 bases separated the two germline ends. Germline V gives CDR1 SGHKS, CDR2 YYEKEE (reference sequence). The CDR3 here is CASSLTLGIGAEKTYEQYF. The CDR3 DNA is TGTGCCAGCAGCTTGACCCTCGGGATAGGGGCTGAGAAAACTTACGAGCAGTACTTC.

The chain links TRBV6-5 to TRBJ2-5, with 9 bases matching TRBD2. Trimming took 6 bases from V and 3 from J; bases not matched to a gene: 2. The CDR3 is 13 amino acids. Looked up from germline, CDR1 is MNHEY and CDR2 is SVGAGI. DNA of the CDR3: TGTGCCAGCAGCCTAGCGGGGAAAGAGACCCAGTACTTC. Encoded protein: CASSLAGKETQYF.

V and J are TRBV29-1 and TRBJ2-5; D unclear. Germline CDR1 SQVTM, CDR2 ANQGSEA. Deletions cut 6 bases from V and 1 base from J, with 12 bases between. This CDR3 has 13 residues. In DNA, the CDR3 is TGCAGCGTCGTAAAGGGATCCCAAGAGACCCAGTACTTC. The encoded protein is CSVVKGSQETQYF.

Worth noting for this clone: Germline is not matched at one junction end, which may reflect a read error. This rearrangement joins TRBV7-7 to TRBJ2-1; D ambiguous. CDR3 size: 13 residues. Per germline, CDR1 SSHAT and CDR2 FNYEAQ (reference sequence). The CDR3, as DNA: TGTGCTAGCAGCTCCGACTGGTACAATGAGCAGTTCTTC. Protein product: CASSSDWYNEQFF.

The V and J genes are TRBV6-6 and TRBJ2-7, with a tentative D call TRBD1 (5 bases). The CDR3 contains 14 residues. V shed 4 bases and J shed 2 bases, with 12 bases lying between them. Germline CDR1 is MNHNY and CDR2 is SVGAGI (reference sequence). For the CDR3, the DNA is TGTGCCAGCAGTTCCCAACAGGTTCCCTACGAGCAGTACTTC. Its protein product is CASSSQQVPYEQYF.

The chain has TRBV9 and TRBJ2-4, with D perhaps TRBD1 or TRBD2 (6 bases each). Trimming removed 0 bases from V and 0 bases from J, with 13 bases in between. The germline V gene has CDR1 SGDLS and CDR2 YYNGEE. This CDR3 region has 17 residues. The CDR3 protein is CASSVEATGAAKNIQYF. The CDR3 coding sequence is TGTGCCAGCAGCGTAGAGGCCACGGGGGCAGCCAAAAACATTCAGTACTTC.

V usage is TRBV15 and J usage is TRBJ2-5; D is unclear. The CDR3 runs to 12 residues. With 3 bases removed from V and 2 bases from J, the gap between germline ends came to 4 bases. Germline values: CDR1 LNHNV, CDR2 YYDKDF (reference sequence). CDR3 sequence reads: CATSRRQETQYF. In DNA, the CDR3 is TGTGCCACCAGCAGGAGGCAAGAGACCCAGTACTTC.